This T cell receptor beta chain was recorded in a study of T cell responses to AZD1222 COVID-19 vaccine. Study-level information: Timing groups of about 4 and about 12 weeks for second doses were pooled. Notes on the study in general: Most donors were white British and more were female, and clonal diversity was possibly underestimated.

Only in-frame clones appear in the TCRdb table, and some are missing; sequencing was by immunoSEQ multiplex PCR. The sample includes roughly 150,000 clones, about 89% of them seen just once. Worth noting for this clone: Its antigen is unidentified.

CDR1 and CDR2 from the germline V gene are SGHTA and FQGNSA. The CDR3 is 16 amino acids. V lost 1 base to trimming and J lost 7 bases, with 16 bases between them. The genes are TRBV7-2 and TRBJ1-4, with D unclear. This receptor was identified in an adult in good health. Sequenced here: peripheral blood, sampled on day 0 of AZD1222 vaccination. The CDR3 sequence: CASSLGGNRAGEKLFF. CDR3 DNA sequence: TGTGCCAGCAGCTTAGGGGGAAATAGGGCTGGTGAAAAACTGTTTTTT.